This T cell receptor (beta chain) originates from a study of CD8 T cells in Susac syndrome. The authors sequenced TCR beta from blood CD8+ and CD4+ T cells. Those who served as multiple sclerosis controls were treatment-naive patients with stable or active relapsing-remitting disease. cDNA came from about 0.5 to 1 ug RNA primed by random hexamers. A multiplex approach, immunoSEQ multiplex PCR, amplified TCR beta CDR3 across 54 Vbeta and 13 Jbeta. Each CDR3 protein gets one entry after TCRdb re-called the immunoSEQ multiplex PCR reads with MiXCR. The sample records 190,000 or so distinct CDR3 sequences, approximately 95% being singletons. Germline CDR1 and CDR2: LGHDT and YNNKEL (reference sequence). Germline trimming cut 4 bases from V and 2 bases from J; bases unmatched to any gene: 3. The CDR3 loop spans 17 amino acids.

The chain uses TRBV3-1 and TRBJ2-3, with 16 nucleotides matching TRBD2. This TCR was recovered from a human donor with multiple sclerosis. The sequenced material came from CD4+ T cells from PBMCs. The CDR3 here is CASSPGLAGGPTDTQYF. CDR3 nucleotide sequence: TGTGCCAGCAGCCCGGGACTAGCGGGGGGGCCCACAGATACGCAGTATTTT.